This is a list of T cell receptor beta chains from one sample in a study of blood T cell repertoires in COVID-19. TCRdb's table, derived via immunoSEQ multiplex PCR, lists solely in-frame clones and lacks some. This table has roughly 96,000 clones, over 70% appearing once. Sequencing used peripheral blood. Receptor source: a man in his 60s with acute or convalescent COVID-19. The CDR3 runs from the conserved cysteine through the conserved F or W. The D gene is left open where the match is weak. Expanded clones are given a class, and other clones once, few, many or no size at all.

clone size	V gene	J gene	D gene	CDR3 DNA	CDR3 protein
few	TRBV12-3/TRBV12-4	TRBJ1-1	.	TGTGCCAGCAGCCGGACAGATAACACTGAAGCTTTCTTT	CASSRTDNTEAFF
.	TRBV2	TRBJ1-2	TRBD1	TGTGCCAGACAAAGACAGGGGGTGGACTATGGCTACACCTTC	CARQRQGVDYGYTF
.	TRBV2	TRBJ1-4	TRBD1	TGTGCCAGCAGTGAAGCTGGACAGGCGGTTGAAAAACTGTTTTTT	CASSEAGQAVEKLFF
.	TRBV18	TRBJ1-6	TRBD1	TGTGCCAGCTCACTTCGCGGACAGGATAATTCACCCCTCCACTTT	CASSLRGQDNSPLHF
.	TRBV19	TRBJ1-4	TRBD1	TGTGCCAGTAGTGCTGGACAGGGGTCTGAAAAACTGTTTTTT	CASSAGQGSEKLFF
.	TRBV27	TRBJ1-1	.	TGTGCCAGCAGTTTTAACGGTAAGAACACTGAAGCTTTCTTT	CASSFNGKNTEAFF
.	TRBV7-9	TRBJ2-5	TRBD1	TGTGCCAGCGACAGGGGGCAAGAGACCCAGTACTTC	CASDRGQETQYF
.	TRBV12-5	TRBJ1-5	TRBD1	TGTGCTAGTGGTTCGGGACAGGGGGATCAGCCCCAGCATTTT	CASGSGQGDQPQHF
.	TRBV27	TRBJ1-4	TRBD1	TGTGCCAGCAGTCCACAGGGGATTAGCGGTGAAAAACTGTTTTTT	CASSPQGISGEKLFF
few	TRBV5-1	TRBJ2-7	.	TGCGCCAGCAGCCGAGTATACTACGAGCAGTACTTC	CASSRVYYEQYF
.	TRBV7-2	TRBJ2-1	.	TGTGCCAGCAGCTTAGGGACTATCAGTGAGCAGTTCTTC	CASSLGTISEQFF
.	TRBV6-6	TRBJ2-2	.	TGTGCCAGCAGTTCGGACACCACCGGGGAGCTGTTTTTT	CASSSDTTGELFF
.	TRBV7-9	TRBJ1-5	TRBD1	TGTGCCAGCAGCTTAGGGACAGGGGATAGCAATCAGCCCCAGCATTTT	CASSLGTGDSNQPQHF
.	TRBV5-8	TRBJ1-5	.	TGTGCCAGCAGCTTGGGGACAGTATTTCAGCCCCAGCATTTT	CASSLGTVFQPQHF
.	TRBV19	TRBJ2-7	TRBD1	TGTGCCACCTCTAACCCGGGACAGTCTTTTTACGAGCAGTACTTC	CATSNPGQSFYEQYF
.	TRBV27	TRBJ1-5	.	TGTGCCAGCAGTTTAGGGGGCGGTCAGCCCCAGCATTTT	CASSLGGGQPQHF
.	TRBV24-1	TRBJ2-2	TRBD1	TGTGCCACCAGTGACCTATCAGGGGGCGACACCGGGGAGCTGTTTTTT	CATSDLSGGDTGELFF
.	TRBV20-1	TRBJ1-6	.	TGCAGTGCTAGTATACAGGGATCAGATTCACCCCTCCACTTT	CSASIQGSDSPLHF
.	TRBV4-3	TRBJ2-2	TRBD1	TGCGCCAGCAGCCGGGCCGGGACAGGGGGCACCGGGGAGCTGTTTTTT	CASSRAGTGGTGELFF
.	TRBV9	TRBJ2-3	TRBD2	TGTGCCGGGACCAACTTAGCGGGAGGGAACACAGATACGCAGTATTTT	CAGTNLAGGNTDTQYF
.	TRBV30	TRBJ2-5	.	TGTGCCTGGAGTCGGCAGGGCCAAGAGACCCAGTACTTC	CAWSRQGQETQYF
once	TRBV3-1/TRBV3-2	TRBJ2-1	TRBD1	TGTGCCAGCAGCCAACTAGACAGGGGGCCTAGGAATGAGCAGTTCTTC	CASSQLDRGPRNEQFF
.	TRBV6-1	TRBJ1-2	.	TGTGCCAGCAGTGATAGGACAGCGCTTTCCTACACCTTC	CASSDRTALSYTF
few	TRBV14	TRBJ2-5	TRBD2	TGTGCCAGCAGCCAGGGTAGCGGGGCCCAGTACTTC	CASSQGSGAQYF
.	TRBV7-6	TRBJ1-3	.	TGTGCCAGCAGCCCCGCTAGTAATCTCGACTCTGGAAACACCATATATTTT	CASSPASNLDSGNTIYF
.	TRBV2	TRBJ1-2	.	TGTGCCAGCAGTGTGGGGGCGCAGCCCGGCTACACCTTC	CASSVGAQPGYTF
.	TRBV5-4	TRBJ2-1	.	TGTGCCAGCAGCTTGGATGCGGCGGAATACAATGAGCAGTTCTTC	CASSLDAAEYNEQFF
.	TRBV19	TRBJ1-5	.	TGTGCCAGTAGTATAGCCAGTTATAGCAATCAGCCCCAGCATTTT	CASSIASYSNQPQHF